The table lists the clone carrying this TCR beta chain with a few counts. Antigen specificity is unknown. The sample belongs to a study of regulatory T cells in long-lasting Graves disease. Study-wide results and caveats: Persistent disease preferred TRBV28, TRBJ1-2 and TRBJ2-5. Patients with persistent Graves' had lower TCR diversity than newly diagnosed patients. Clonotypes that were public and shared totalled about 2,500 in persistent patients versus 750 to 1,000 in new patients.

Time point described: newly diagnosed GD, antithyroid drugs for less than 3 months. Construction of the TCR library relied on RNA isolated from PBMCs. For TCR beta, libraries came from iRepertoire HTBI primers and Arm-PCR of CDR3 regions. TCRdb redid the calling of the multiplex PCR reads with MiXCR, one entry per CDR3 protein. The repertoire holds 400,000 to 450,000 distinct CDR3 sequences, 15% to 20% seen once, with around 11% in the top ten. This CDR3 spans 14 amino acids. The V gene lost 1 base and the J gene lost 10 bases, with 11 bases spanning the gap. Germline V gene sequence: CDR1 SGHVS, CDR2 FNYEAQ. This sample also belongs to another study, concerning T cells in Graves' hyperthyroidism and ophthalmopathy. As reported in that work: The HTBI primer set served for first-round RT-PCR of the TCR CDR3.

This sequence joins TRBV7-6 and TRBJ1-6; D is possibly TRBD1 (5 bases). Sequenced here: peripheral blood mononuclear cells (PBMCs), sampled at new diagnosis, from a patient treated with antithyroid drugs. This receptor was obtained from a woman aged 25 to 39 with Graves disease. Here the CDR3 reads CASSLDGARSPLHF. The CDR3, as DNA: TGTGCCAGCAGCTTAGATGGGGCGAGGTCACCCCTCCACTTT.